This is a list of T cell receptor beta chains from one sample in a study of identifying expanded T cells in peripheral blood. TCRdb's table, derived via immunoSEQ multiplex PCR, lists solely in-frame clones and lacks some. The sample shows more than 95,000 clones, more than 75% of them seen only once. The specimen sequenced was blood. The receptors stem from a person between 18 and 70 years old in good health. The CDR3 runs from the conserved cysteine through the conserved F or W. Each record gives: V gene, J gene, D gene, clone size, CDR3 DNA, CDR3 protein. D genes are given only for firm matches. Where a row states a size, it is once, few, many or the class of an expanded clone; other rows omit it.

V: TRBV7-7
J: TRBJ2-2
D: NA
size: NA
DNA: TGTGCCAGCAGCCCAGCGGGCTTAACGAACACCGGGGAGCTGTTTTTT
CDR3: CASSPAGLTNTGELFF

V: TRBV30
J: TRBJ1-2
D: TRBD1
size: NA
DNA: TGTGCCTGGAGTGCCCGACAGGGCGCGGGCTATGGCTACACCTTC
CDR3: CAWSARQGAGYGYTF

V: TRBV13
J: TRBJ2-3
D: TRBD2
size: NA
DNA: TGTGCCAGCAGCTTAGGACTAGCGGGGGCACCCACCGACACAGATACGCAGTATTTT
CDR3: CASSLGLAGAPTDTDTQYF

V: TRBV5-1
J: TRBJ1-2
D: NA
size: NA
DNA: TGCGCCAGCAGCTTGGAGGCCAGGGGAGATTACTATGGCTACACCTTC
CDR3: CASSLEARGDYYGYTF

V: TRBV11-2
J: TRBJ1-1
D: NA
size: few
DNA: TGTGCCAGCAGCTTTACAGGGCACCGAAACACTGAAGCTTTCTTT
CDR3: CASSFTGHRNTEAFF

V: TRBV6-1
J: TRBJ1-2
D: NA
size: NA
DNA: TGTGCCAGCAGAAGGGCCGCCGGGGGCTACACCTTC
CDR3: CASRRAAGGYTF

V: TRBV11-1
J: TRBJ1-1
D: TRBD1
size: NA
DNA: TGTGCCAGCAGCTTAGCTCCCGGACAGGTTGAAGCTTTCTTT
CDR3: CASSLAPGQVEAFF

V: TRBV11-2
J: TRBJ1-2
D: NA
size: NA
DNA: TGTGCCAGCAGCTTCGAACGTAGGGCTGGCTACACCTTC
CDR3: CASSFERRAGYTF

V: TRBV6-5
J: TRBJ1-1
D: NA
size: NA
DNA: TGTGCCAGCAGTTACTCGAGAGCCACTAAAGCTTTCTTT
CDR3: CASSYSRATKAFF

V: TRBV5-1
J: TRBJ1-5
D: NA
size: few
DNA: TGCGCCAGCAGCTTCGGAGGGAATCAGCCCCAGCATTTT
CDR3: CASSFGGNQPQHF

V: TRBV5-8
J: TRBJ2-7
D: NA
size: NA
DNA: TGTGCCAGCAGCTTGTTCGGGGCGCGGACCTACGAGCAGTACTTC
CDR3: CASSLFGARTYEQYF

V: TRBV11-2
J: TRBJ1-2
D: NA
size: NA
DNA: TGTGCCAGCAGCCCCCCGGCAGGCACCAACTATGGCTACACCTTC
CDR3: CASSPPAGTNYGYTF

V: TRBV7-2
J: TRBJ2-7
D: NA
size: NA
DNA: TGTGCCAGCAGCCTAGGGGGGGACGAGCAGTACTTC
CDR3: CASSLGGDEQYF

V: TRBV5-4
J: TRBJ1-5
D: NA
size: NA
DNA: TGTGCCAGCAGCTTGGGCAGGACGGGGCCCCAGCATTTT
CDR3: CASSLGRTGPQHF

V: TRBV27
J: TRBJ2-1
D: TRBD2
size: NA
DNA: TGTGCCAGCAGTTACGGGGGGTTGGAGCAGTTCTTC
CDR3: CASSYGGLEQFF

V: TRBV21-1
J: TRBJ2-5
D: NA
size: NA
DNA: TGTGCCAGCAGCATTCGGAGGGTTAGGGGCCCTCGGTACCAAGAGACCCAGTACTTC
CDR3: CASSIRRVRGPRYQETQYF

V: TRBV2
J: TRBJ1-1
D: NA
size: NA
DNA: TGTGCCAGCAGTATTGACCCAGACGGCAACATGAACACTGAAGCTTTCTTT
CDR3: CASSIDPDGNMNTEAFF

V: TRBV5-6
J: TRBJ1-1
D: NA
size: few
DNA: TGTGCCAGCAGCGCCACCTTAACCCAAGCTTTCTTT
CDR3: CASSATLTQAFF

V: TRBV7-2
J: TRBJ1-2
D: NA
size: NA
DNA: TGTGCCAGCCGGCTGGGAGGGGGGACCTATGGCTACACCTTC
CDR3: CASRLGGGTYGYTF